This T cell receptor beta chain was obtained from a study of cytomegalovirus exposure and HLA in healthy donors. Study-wide findings and caveats: In a later analysis, across HLA loci, associated TCR counts were highest for DRB1, lowest for HLA-C.

Germline CDR1 reads SGHRS; CDR2 reads YFSETQ. The CDR3 totals 15 residues. The trim removed 4 bases at V and 2 bases at J, leaving 7 bases unmatched. Concerning this clone: Its antigen is not known.

Researchers ran the PCR with 60 Vbeta and 13 Jbeta primers. Some clones are missing from TCRdb's copy, which holds only in-frame ones; the method was immunoSEQ multiplex PCR. The sample table includes roughly 150,000 clones. The sample consisted of PBMCs. The chain carries TRBV5-1 and TRBJ2-7; 9 bases map to TRBD2. This receptor was obtained from a woman in her forties or fifties in good health and CMV-seronegative. The CDR3 reads CASSPGTSLPYEQYF. The CDR3 DNA sequence: TGCGCCAGCAGCCCCGGGACTAGCTTACCCTACGAGCAGTACTTC.